This TCR beta chain was obtained from a study of T-cell memory formation after mild COVID-19. The length of the CDR3 is 14 residues. Trimming took 0 bases from V and 4 from J, leaving 8 bases between them. From germline, CDR1 is LGHDT and CDR2 YNNKEL (reference sequence). TCRdb itself ran the 5' RACE reads through MiXCR, one entry per CDR3 protein. The table lists roughly 280,000 distinct CDR3 sequences, about 16% of them singletons. Input material: PBMCs or a T cell subset sorted from them (not recorded which). The V gene is TRBV3-1, the J gene TRBJ2-3, with no clear D. The source is a man between 18 and 29 years old who had mild COVID-19 (a few samples of this study predate the infection). Cell type and time point are not known. DNA for the CDR3: TGTGCCAGCAGCCAAGATTCCAAGGCAGATACGCAGTATTTT. This translates into CASSQDSKADTQYF.